This TCR beta chain came from a study of blood T cell repertoires in COVID-19 (dated by TCRdb to about 2020). Notes on the research overall: Samples from collaborators originated in the United States, Italy and Spain and spanned both the acute and convalescent phases of COVID-19. A de-identified subject ID, COVID-19 status, age in years and sex were almost always included in the sample metadata. The dataset comprised deeply sampled blood TCRbeta repertoires from subjects exposed to, actively infected with, or recovered from COVID-19. HLA class I and class II types, where available, came from metadata supplied by the sample provider rather than from assay-based typing. The samples were drawn from two sources: the first 160 participants of the ongoing ImmuneRACE study, and 1,200 or so subjects contributed by 6 global collaborators. The repertoires were released in a freely available public database intended as a resource for research on the immune response to SARS-CoV-2. The prospective study material was composed of cDNA or gDNA derived from T cells, B-cell-depleted T cells, or PBMCs. General study outcomes and caveats: The quantity of clinical and demographic metadata differed by source and by participant and was supplied without curation.

The cysteine opens and the phenylalanine closes a CDR3 of 12 amino acids. CDR3 DNA is the only sequence kept; it has 36 bases, read in frame from the first base. V is cut by 1 base and J by 6 bases, and the space between the germline ends is 5 bases. The germline V gene specifies SGHTA as CDR1 and FQGNSA as CDR2. TCRbeta CDR3 regions were amplified from genomic DNA using the immunoSEQ Assay, a bias-controlled multiplex PCR. Regarding the original processing steps: The number of nucleated cells in each sample was estimated by amplification of reference gene primers within the assay. To quantify the absolute abundance of each unique TCRbeta CDR3 rearrangement, sequence reads were collapsed and filtered. For each sample, productive Simpson clonality was calculated as the square root of Simpson's diversity index over productive rearrangements. TCRdb limited this immuneACCESS table to in-frame rearrangements with V and J called. A share of clones is missing; checked studies link under half to unresolved V genes, and the rest is unexplained. V and J calls plus clone size are reproduced from that table; the DNA served to infer D and trimming. For this sample the table gives 110,000 or so clones, of which nearly 90% were detected only once. Jointly, the top ten make up 8% to 8.5% of the sample.

Samples from volunteer blood donors who had recovered from COVID-19 were contributed by a second Seattle source. Each collaborating institution followed its own protocols to collect whole blood in K2EDTA tubes. Collaborator samples were shipped for TCRbeta analysis as frozen whole blood, isolated PBMCs, or DNA extracted from either sample type. Comments on this clone: There is no known antigen for this receptor. Base qualities are not at hand, and no much larger clone is one base apart.

Sequencing was done on a sample of peripheral blood. The rearrangement joined TRBV7-2 to TRBJ2-3, with the D segment identity uncertain. The clonotype comes from a woman between 65 and 79 years old who had recovered from COVID-19. The DNA reads TGTGCCAGCAGCTTAGACGGGGATACGCAGTATTTT. Its translation is CASSLDGDTQYF.